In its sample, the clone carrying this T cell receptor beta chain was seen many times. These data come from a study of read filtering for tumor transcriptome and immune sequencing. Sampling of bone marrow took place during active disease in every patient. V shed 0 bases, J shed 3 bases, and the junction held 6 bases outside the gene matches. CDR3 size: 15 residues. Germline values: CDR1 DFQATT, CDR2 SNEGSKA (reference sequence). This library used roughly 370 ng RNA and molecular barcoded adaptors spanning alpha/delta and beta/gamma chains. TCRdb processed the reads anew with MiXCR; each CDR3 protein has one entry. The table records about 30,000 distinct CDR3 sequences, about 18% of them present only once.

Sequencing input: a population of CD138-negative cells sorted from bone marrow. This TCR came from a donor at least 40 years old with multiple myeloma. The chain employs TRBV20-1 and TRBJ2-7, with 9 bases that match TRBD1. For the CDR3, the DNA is TGCAGTGCTAGAGATACCGGGACAGGGATCTACGAGCAGTACTTC. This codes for CSARDTGTGIYEQYF.